The present entry profiles one T cell receptor (beta chain) with its context. The sample comes from a study of blood T cell repertoires in COVID-19. As for the study in general: From T cells, B-cell-depleted T cells, or PBMCs came the material, which was cDNA or gDNA.

Only in-frame clones appear in the TCRdb table, and some are missing; sequencing was by immunoSEQ multiplex PCR. Among 250,000 to 350,000 clones listed, around 90% were seen once. This CDR3 comprises 16 residues. Trimming cost V 5 bases and J 5 bases; bases outside gene matches: 11. CDR1 MDHEN and CDR2 SYDVKM come from the germline V gene. Material for sequencing was peripheral blood. This sequence originates from a woman aged 25 to 39 with COVID-19, enrolled during active disease. The chain uses TRBV28 and TRBJ2-5; TRBD1 agrees at 10 bases. The CDR3 is CASSLPGTGVWETQYF. Written as DNA, the CDR3 is TGTGCCAGCAGTCTCCCCGGGACAGGGGTATGGGAGACCCAGTACTTC.